This T cell receptor (beta chain) was identified during a study of cytotoxic CD8 clonotypes in ibrutinib-treated CLL. The data were produced by immunoSEQ multiplex PCR, yet TCRdb's version contains in-frame clones alone and is incomplete. The sample lists around 26,000 clones; 55% to 75% were seen once. The CDR3 length is 14 residues. Trimming took 0 bases from V and 6 from J, leaving 11 bases between them. Germline CDR1 SGHRS, CDR2 YFSETQ. This sequence originates from a human donor with chronic lymphocytic leukemia. The V and J genes are TRBV5-1 and TRBJ2-3; weak D call: TRBD1 (5 bases). The sample in question was PBMCs, obtained after 12 months of ibrutinib treatment. The CDR3 region is CASSLAPDTDTQYF. The CDR3 bases are TGCGCCAGCAGCTTGGCCCCGGACACCGATACGCAGTATTTT. Supplemented by reference TRBV5-1 and TRBJ2-3, the full variable domain reads KAGVTQTPRYLIKTRGQQVTLSCSPISGHRSVSWYQQTPGQGLQFLFEYFSETQRNKGNFPGRFSGRQFSNSRSEMNVSTLELGDSALYLCASSLAPDTDTQYFGPGTRLTVL.